This T cell receptor beta chain was documented in a study of radiation and T cells in renal cell carcinoma. Time point meaning: baseline pretreatment blood. Treatment denoted: 15 Gy SBRT to primary tumor, nephrectomy 4 weeks later. Some clones are missing from TCRdb's copy, which holds only in-frame ones; the method was immunoSEQ multiplex PCR. The table lists about 49,000 clones, about 83% of them singletons, with around 29% in the top ten. Turning to this clone: The antigen remains undetermined.

The CDR3 has 16 amino acids. Per germline, CDR1 MNHNS and CDR2 SASEGT. V shed 3 bases and J shed 0 bases, with 15 bases lying between them. Notes on the study in general: No pretreatment tumor biopsies were available for baseline clonotypes.

V usage is TRBV6-1 and J usage is TRBJ2-7, with D unclear. Sequenced material: blood, taken from a patient whose treatment included radiotherapy and nephrectomy. This TCR was sampled from a woman aged 70-85 years with renal cell carcinoma. As DNA, the CDR3 is TGTGCCAGCAGTGATTTAGGTGCAGCAAGCTCCTACGAGCAGTACTTC. As protein: CASSDLGAASSYEQYF.